This T cell receptor (beta chain) comes out of a study of blood T cell repertoires in COVID-19. Libraries were prepared by immunoSEQ multiplex PCR; TCRdb keeps only in-frame clonotypes and omits some of them. Of tens of thousands of clones listed, about 90% are singletons. CDR1 SGHTA and CDR2 FQGNSA come from the germline V gene. This CDR3 spans 16 amino acids. Trimming shortened V by 3 bases and J by 5 bases, and 17 bases separated the two germline ends. The sample consisted of peripheral blood. This TCR was recovered from a woman of 80 years or more with active or convalescent COVID-19. V and J are TRBV7-2 and TRBJ2-4, with D maybe TRBD1 (6 bases). The CDR3 loop reads CASSFWGLLQQNIQYF. In DNA form, the CDR3 reads TGTGCCAGCAGCTTTTGGGGGCTTCTACAGCAAAACATTCAGTACTTC.